The source of this TCR beta chain is a study of long-term antiretroviral therapy in people with HIV. Germline V gene data show CDR1 as SGHRS and CDR2 as YFSETQ. Trimming removed 3 bases from V and 1 base from J, with 10 bases in between. CDR3 length: 14 residues. Concerning this clone: Its antigen is unidentified.

Findings of the study overall: Clones expanded before ART dominated the repertoire at all time points. Diversity went up after ART and still fell short of transplant donor controls.

No donor had fewer than one pre-ART PBMC sample or fewer than two post-ART PBMC samples. Each HIV-infected participant was given treatment in the United States. Version v3.0 of the immunoSEQ assay ran at survey level. The data were produced by immunoSEQ multiplex PCR, yet TCRdb's version contains in-frame clones alone and is incomplete. The repertoire holds roughly 38,000 clones, more than 80% seen once, with around 5.5% in the top ten. The specimen comprised unsorted PBMCs, sampled 3.4 years after starting antiretroviral therapy. The sequence was obtained from a man aged 25-40 years with HIV. This rearrangement joins TRBV5-1 to TRBJ2-5; D is perhaps TRBD1 (6 bases). The CDR3 protein is CASSSDSSQETQYF. The CDR3 bases are TGCGCCAGCAGCTCGGACAGTAGCCAAGAGACCCAGTACTTC.